The 27 T cell receptor beta chains presented below share a single source sample, sequenced in a study of T cell repertoires in cytomegalovirus infection. TCRdb fed the reads into MiXCR, producing one record per CDR3 protein. The sample consists of 350,000 to 500,000 distinct CDR3 sequences, about 33% of them appearing once. Sequencing was done on a sample of PBMCs. Every receptor here comes from a human donor in good health (CMV status not recorded). Some clones in this sample may be carry-over from other donors' samples.

This clonotype was counted between two and nine times. The chain combines TRBV7-8 with TRBJ2-7; 10 nucleotides line up with TRBD1. CDR1 SGHVS and CDR2 FQNEAQ come from the germline V gene. The CDR3 is made up of 15 amino acids. J was trimmed by 3 bases and V by 5 bases; bases with no gene match: 7. The CDR3 region is CASSTEWTGGYEQYF. The DNA of the CDR3 is TGTGCCAGCAGCACCGAATGGACAGGGGGCTACGAGCAGTACTTC.

CDR3 coding DNA: TGTGCCAGCAGTTTTCAGGGAACCGGAAACACCATATATTTT. Translation: CASSFQGTGNTIYF. This rearrangement joins TRBV12-3 or TRBV12-4 to TRBJ1-3; D is perhaps TRBD1 (5 bases). V lost 3 bases, J lost 4 bases, and 10 bases lay in between. This CDR3 has 14 residues.

The chain combines TRBV28 with TRBJ1-5; 7 bases map to TRBD1. The CDR3 is 16 residues long. After removal of 5 bases from V and 0 bases from J, the junction contained 7 bases not matched to a gene. CDR1 is MDHEN and CDR2 is SYDVKM in the germline V gene. The CDR3, as DNA: TGTGCCAGCAGTCCATGGGACAGCCATAGCAATCAGCCCCAGCATTTT. This translates into CASSPWDSHSNQPQHF.

This clonotype was seen only a few times. V and J are TRBV19 and TRBJ2-5; D is ambiguous. CDR3 length: 13 amino acids. Germline lookup yields CDR1 LNHDA and CDR2 SQIVND (reference sequence). V gave up 1 base and J gave up 5 bases, with 8 bases separating them. CDR3 DNA: TGTGCCAGTAGTATAGTTTTCCGGGAGACCCAGTACTTC. This codes for CASSIVFRETQYF. Full variable domain (remainder filled in from reference TRBV19 and TRBJ2-5): DGGITQSPKYLFRKEGQNVTLSCEQNLNHDAMYWYRQDPGQGLRLIYYSQIVNDFQKGDIAEGYSVSREKKESFPLTVTSAQKNPTAFYLCASSIVFRETQYFGPGTRLLVL.

The J gene is TRBJ1-2, the V gene TRBV12-3 or TRBV12-4, with D perhaps TRBD1 (6 bases). Trimming cost V 9 bases and J 6 bases, with 17 bases left between them. This CDR3 region has 13 residues. Here the CDR3 reads CASTSHREDGYTF. Here the CDR3 DNA reads TGTGCCAGTACTAGTCACAGGGAGGATGGCTACACCTTC.

The V gene is TRBV6-1, the J gene TRBJ2-1; 9 bases fit TRBD1. This CDR3 is built from 15 residues. V shed 5 bases, J shed 2 bases, and the junction held 4 bases outside the gene matches. Germline V gene data show CDR1 as MNHNS and CDR2 as SASEGT. In DNA form, the CDR3 reads TGTGCCAGCAGTAACGGACAGGGGACCTACAATGAGCAGTTCTTC. Its translation: CASSNGQGTYNEQFF.

The rearrangement uses TRBV12-3 or TRBV12-4 and TRBJ1-5, with 9 bases identical to TRBD1. The ends lost 3 bases at V and 5 bases at J; junction bases unmatched: 5. This CDR3 is built from 15 residues. CDR3 coding DNA: TGTGCCAGCAGTTTGGGGACAGGGTTTGATCAGCCCCAGCATTTT. Protein sequence: CASSLGTGFDQPQHF.

The rearrangement links TRBV12-3 or TRBV12-4 to TRBJ2-5; 10 bases are a match to TRBD1. J was trimmed by 5 bases and V by 7 bases; bases with no gene match: 10. The CDR3 is 15 residues long. The CDR3 here is CASTKVTGGWETQYF. The DNA for the CDR3 is TGTGCCAGCACTAAAGTGACAGGGGGCTGGGAGACCCAGTACTTC.

Worth noting for this clonotype: The CDR3 does not end in the conserved phenylalanine or tryptophan, so this is likely a read error. The chain joins TRBV24-1 to TRBJ2-3, with unresolved D. CDR3 length: 16 residues. Germline values: CDR1 KGHDR, CDR2 SFDVKD. Between the trimmed V and J ends, which lost 3 bases and 5 bases, there was a span of 17 bases. CDR3 protein: CATSDPVMAPEDTQYL. In DNA form, the CDR3 reads TGTGCCACCAGTGATCCGGTGATGGCCCCGGAAGATACGCAGTATTTG.

The DNA for the CDR3 is TGTGCCAGTACTCCTGGGGGCCGAGGAAGGACCTTC. Its protein product is CASTPGGRGRTF. This chain joins TRBV19 and TRBJ1-2; possible D gene TRBD1, 6 bases. CDR1 and CDR2 from the germline V gene are LNHDA and SQIVND (reference sequence). This CDR3 spans 12 amino acids. Trimming left V 7 bases short and J 14 bases short, with 20 bases between.

This clonotype has a handful of counts. The chain uses TRBV6-5 and TRBJ1-2; 7 bases line up with TRBD1. Germline CDR1 MNHEY, CDR2 SVGAGI. The CDR3 extends over 15 amino acids. V lost 0 bases, J lost 3 bases, and 4 bases stayed unmatched. CDR3 sequence (DNA): TGTGCCAGCAGTTACTCAGACAGGGCTTACTATGGCTACACCTTC. Translated: CASSYSDRAYYGYTF.

This clonotype was seen at least ten times. The rearrangement joins TRBV7-8 to TRBJ2-1, with D perhaps being TRBD1 or TRBD2 (5 bases each). The CDR3 extends over 14 amino acids. Between the trimmed V and J ends, which lost 6 bases and 4 bases, there was a span of 13 bases. In germline, CDR1 is SGHVS, CDR2 FQNEAQ. The DNA for the CDR3 is TGTGCCAGCAGAGATACCGGGGCGTACAATGAGCAGTTCTTC. Translating it yields CASRDTGAYNEQFF.

V gene TRBV4-3 combines with J gene TRBJ2-1; D may be TRBD1 (6 bases). CDR3 length: 17 residues. Trimming took 1 base from V and 4 from J, leaving 17 bases between them. CDR1 LGHNA and CDR2 YSLEER come from the germline V gene. The CDR3 region is CASSQVAGTLQYNEQFF. The CDR3 nucleotides are TGCGCCAGCAGCCAAGTCGCCGGGACACTTCAATACAATGAGCAGTTCTTC.

In its sample, this clonotype was seen a few times. The V call is TRBV6-8, the J call TRBJ1-6; 10 nucleotides agree with TRBD1. V shed 2 bases, J shed 7 bases, and the junction held 5 bases outside the gene matches. The CDR3 is 16 residues long. Germline values: CDR1 MNHGY, CDR2 SAAAGT. CDR3: CASSYTGTGVNSPLHF. CDR3 in DNA: TGTGCCAGCAGTTACACCGGGACAGGGGTCAATTCACCCCTCCACTTT.

V gene TRBV5-1 combines with J gene TRBJ2-3, with 8 positions matching TRBD2. CDR1 and CDR2 from the germline V gene are SGHRS and YFSETQ. Trimming removed 2 bases from V and 2 bases from J; junction bases left unmatched: 7. This CDR3 is built from 16 residues. The CDR3 sequence: CASSFGGGPPTDTQYF. The CDR3 DNA follows: TGCGCCAGCAGCTTCGGGGGGGGGCCTCCCACAGATACGCAGTATTTT. Looking up the rest from reference TRBV5-1 and TRBJ2-3 gives the full variable domain: KAGVTQTPRYLIKTRGQQVTLSCSPISGHRSVSWYQQTPGQGLQFLFEYFSETQRNKGNFPGRFSGRQFSNSRSEMNVSTLELGDSALYLCASSFGGGPPTDTQYFGPGTRLTVL.

V is TRBV6-5 and J is TRBJ2-4; D is unresolved. This CDR3 has 16 residues. Trimming cost V 2 bases and J 0 bases, with 11 bases left between them. Per the germline V gene, CDR1 is MNHEY and CDR2 is SVGAGI. The CDR3 DNA reads as TGTGCCAGCAGTTACCGAGAAGGGCTAGCCAAAAACATTCAGTACTTC. Its protein product is CASSYREGLAKNIQYF.

This clonotype was seen more than once but under ten times. The chain links TRBV27 to TRBJ2-7; D tentatively reads TRBD1 or TRBD2 (6 bases each). Germline assignment: CDR1 MNHEY and CDR2 SMNVEV (reference sequence). Trimming stripped 0 bases from V and 2 bases from J, with 14 bases between. CDR3 length: 16 amino acids. DNA for the CDR3: TGTGCCAGCAGTTTATCGGATCGGGGGCCGACCTACGAGCAGTACTTC. This gives the protein CASSLSDRGPTYEQYF.

This clonotype turned up a few times. The J gene is TRBJ2-1, the V gene TRBV10-1, with D possibly TRBD2 on 5 matching bases. This CDR3 is 16 amino acids long. In germline, CDR1 is WNHNN, CDR2 SYGVQD (reference sequence). Trimming removed 2 bases from V and 0 bases from J, with 11 bases in between. The CDR3 coding sequence is TGCGCCAGCAGTGAGGCCGACTATGTCTCCTACAATGAGCAGTTCTTC. Protein product: CASSEADYVSYNEQFF.

The chain has TRBV28 and TRBJ1-1; a weak D match, TRBD1 (5 bases). Germline V gene data show CDR1 as MDHEN and CDR2 as SYDVKM. This CDR3 comprises 15 residues. V was trimmed by 3 bases and J by 4 bases, leaving 15 bases between them. Written as DNA, the CDR3 is TGTGCCAGCAGTTTCTTTGGGGGTGGGAGCACTGAAGCTTTCTTT. Residues: CASSFFGGGSTEAFF.

The chain joins TRBV18 to TRBJ1-6; D is undetermined. V was shortened by 0 bases and J by 14 bases, with 23 bases between the two germline ends. The germline V gene encodes CDR1 KGHSH and CDR2 LQKENI. The CDR3 is 17 residues long. The CDR3 spells CASSPPWGNNWDSTLHF. CDR3 in DNA: TGTGCCAGCTCACCACCGTGGGGAAACAACTGGGATTCCACCCTCCACTTT.

This clonotype was seen only once. V and J are TRBV29-1 and TRBJ1-1; D is undetermined. This CDR3 is 12 amino acids long. The V end was cut by 1 base, the J end by 10 bases, with 13 bases between. Per the germline V gene, CDR1 is SQVTM and CDR2 is ANQGSEA. The CDR3 spells CSVEGGGVRAFF. CDR3 nucleotides: TGCAGCGTTGAAGGGGGTGGGGTGCGAGCTTTCTTT.

As regards this clonotype: A read error may produce the germline difference seen at one junction end. In DNA, the CDR3 is TGTGCTAGCAGCTTAGGGCCAGGGTCAGATACGCAGTATTTT. It translates to CASSLGPGSDTQYF. V usage is TRBV7-7 and J usage is TRBJ2-3; TRBD1 might be the D (5 bases). The CDR3 length is 14 residues. Germline CDR1 SSHAT, CDR2 FNYEAQ (reference sequence).

The gene calls are TRBV20-1 and TRBJ2-1, with 12 nucleotides matching TRBD2. Looked up from germline, CDR1 is DFQATT and CDR2 is SNEGSKA (reference sequence). The CDR3 spans 18 residues. J was trimmed by 5 bases and V by 0 bases; bases with no gene match: 11. The CDR3 sequence: CSARDKSSGGAPNNEQFF. CDR3 sequence (DNA): TGCAGTGCTAGAGATAAGTCTAGCGGGGGGGCCCCCAACAATGAGCAGTTCTTC.

The chain couples TRBV2 to TRBJ1-2; TRBD1 might be the D (6 bases). The germline V gene encodes CDR1 SNHLY and CDR2 FYNNEI. Trimming took off 8 bases at V and 3 bases at J, with 13 bases between the two ends. This CDR3 region has 13 residues. CDR3 residues: CASFYRVDYGYTF. CDR3 in DNA: TGTGCCAGCTTTTACAGGGTCGACTATGGCTACACCTTC. Full variable domain (remainder filled in from reference TRBV2 and TRBJ1-2): EPEVTQTPSHQVTQMGQEVILRCVPISNHLYFYWYRQILGQKVEFLVSFYNNEISEKSEIFDDQFSVERPDGSNFTLKIRSTKLEDSAMYFCASFYRVDYGYTFGSGTRLTVV.

This clonotype was observed at least ten times. The chain carries TRBV7-8 and TRBJ1-1, with D tentatively TRBD1 (5 bases). There are 14 residues in the CDR3. Germline lookup yields CDR1 SGHVS and CDR2 FQNEAQ. Between the trimmed V and J ends, which lost 1 base and 4 bases, there was a span of 10 bases. DNA for the CDR3: TGTGCCAGCAGCTTAGAGGGGTGGAGCACTGAAGCTTTCTTT. Translating gives CASSLEGWSTEAFF. Looking up the rest from reference TRBV7-8 and TRBJ1-1 gives the full variable domain: GAGVSQSPRYKVAKRGQDVALRCDPISGHVSLFWYQQALGQGPEFLTYFQNEAQLDKSGLPSDRFFAERPEGSVSTLKIQRTQQEDSAVYLCASSLEGWSTEAFFGQGTRLTVV.

Turning to this clonotype: The conserved closing phenylalanine or tryptophan is absent in this CDR3, likely reflecting a read error. V gene TRBV12-3 or TRBV12-4 combines with J gene TRBJ1-5; D possibly corresponds to TRBD1 (6 bases). The CDR3 contains 14 residues. V was cut by 6 bases and J by 2 bases, with 11 bases left in between. In nucleotides, the CDR3 is TGTGCCAGCAGAGCGGACAGTCGCAATCAGCCCCAGCATTGT. Amino acids: CASRADSRNQPQHC.

This chain links TRBV11-3 with TRBJ2-3; D gene unclear. V dropped 2 bases and J dropped 4 bases, with 7 bases sitting between them. This CDR3 has 13 residues. Germline assignment: CDR1 SGHNT and CDR2 YENEEA. CDR3 nucleotides: TGTGCCAGCAGCTTAAACATAGCAGATACGCAGTATTTT. It codes for CASSLNIADTQYF.